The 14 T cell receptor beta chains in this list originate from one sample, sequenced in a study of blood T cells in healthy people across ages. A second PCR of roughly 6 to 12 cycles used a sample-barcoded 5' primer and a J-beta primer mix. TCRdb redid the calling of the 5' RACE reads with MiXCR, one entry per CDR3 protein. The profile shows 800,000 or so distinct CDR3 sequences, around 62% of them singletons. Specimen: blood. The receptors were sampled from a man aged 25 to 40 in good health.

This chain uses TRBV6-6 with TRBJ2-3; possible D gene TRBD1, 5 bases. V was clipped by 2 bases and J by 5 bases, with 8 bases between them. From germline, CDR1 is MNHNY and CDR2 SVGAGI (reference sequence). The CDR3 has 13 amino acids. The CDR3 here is CASSYEGVDTQYF. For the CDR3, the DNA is TGTGCCAGCAGTTACGAAGGGGTAGATACGCAGTATTTT.

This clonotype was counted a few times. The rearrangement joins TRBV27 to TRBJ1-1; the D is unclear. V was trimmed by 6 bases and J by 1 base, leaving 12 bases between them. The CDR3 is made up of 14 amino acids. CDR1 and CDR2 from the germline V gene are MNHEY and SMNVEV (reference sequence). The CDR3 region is CASSSLGPNTEAFF. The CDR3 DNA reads TGTGCCAGCAGCTCCCTTGGTCCGAACACTGAAGCTTTCTTT.

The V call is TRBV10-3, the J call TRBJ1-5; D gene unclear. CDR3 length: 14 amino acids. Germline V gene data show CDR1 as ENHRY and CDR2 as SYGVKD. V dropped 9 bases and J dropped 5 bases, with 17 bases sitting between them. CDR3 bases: TGTGCCATGGCAGCGCAGTCGACCGATCAGCCCCAGCATTTT. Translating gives CAMAAQSTDQPQHF.

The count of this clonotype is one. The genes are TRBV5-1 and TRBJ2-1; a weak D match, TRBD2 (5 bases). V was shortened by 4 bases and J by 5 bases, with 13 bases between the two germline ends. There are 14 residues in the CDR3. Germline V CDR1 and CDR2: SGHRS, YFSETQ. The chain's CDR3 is CASSPVREHNEQFF. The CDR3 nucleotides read TGCGCCAGCAGCCCCGTGAGGGAGCACAATGAGCAGTTCTTC.

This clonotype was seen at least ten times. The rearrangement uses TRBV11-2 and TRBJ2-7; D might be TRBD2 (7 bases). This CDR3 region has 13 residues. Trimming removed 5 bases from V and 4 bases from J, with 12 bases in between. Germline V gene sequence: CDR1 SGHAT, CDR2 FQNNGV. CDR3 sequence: CASSPEGGYEQYF. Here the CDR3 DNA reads TGTGCCAGCAGCCCCGAGGGGGGGTACGAGCAGTACTTC.

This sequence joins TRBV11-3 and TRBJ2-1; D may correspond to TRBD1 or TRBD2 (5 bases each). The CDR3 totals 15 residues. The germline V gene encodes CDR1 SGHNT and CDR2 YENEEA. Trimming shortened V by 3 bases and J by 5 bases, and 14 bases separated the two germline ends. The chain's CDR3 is CASSLRVGDDNEQFF. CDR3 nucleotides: TGTGCCAGCAGCTTGAGAGTGGGGGACGACAATGAGCAGTTCTTC.

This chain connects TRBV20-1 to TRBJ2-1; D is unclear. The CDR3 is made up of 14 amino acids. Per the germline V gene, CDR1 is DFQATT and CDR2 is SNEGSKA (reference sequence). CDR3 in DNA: TGCAGCTCACAAAGGGCCAGTGGGTCGGATGAGCAGTTCTTC. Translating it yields CSSQRASGSDEQFF.

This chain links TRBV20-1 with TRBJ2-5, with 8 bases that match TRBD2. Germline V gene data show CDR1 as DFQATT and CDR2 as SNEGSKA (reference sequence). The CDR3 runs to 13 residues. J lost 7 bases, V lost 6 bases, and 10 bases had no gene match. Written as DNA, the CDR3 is TGCAGTGCCGTAGCGGGGTCAAGAGGGACCCAGTACTTC. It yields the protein CSAVAGSRGTQYF.

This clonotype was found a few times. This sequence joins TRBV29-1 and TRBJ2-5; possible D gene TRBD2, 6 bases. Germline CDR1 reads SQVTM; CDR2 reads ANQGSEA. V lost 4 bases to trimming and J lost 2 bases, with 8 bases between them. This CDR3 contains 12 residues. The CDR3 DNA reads TGCAGCGTTGTGGAGGGACAAGAGACCCAGTACTTC. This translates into CSVVEGQETQYF.

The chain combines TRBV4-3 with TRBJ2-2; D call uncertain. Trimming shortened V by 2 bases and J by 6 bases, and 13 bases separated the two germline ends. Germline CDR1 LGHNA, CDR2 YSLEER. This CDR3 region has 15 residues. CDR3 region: CASSQSKASAGELFF. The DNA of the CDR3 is TGCGCCAGCAGCCAATCGAAGGCTTCGGCCGGGGAGCTGTTTTTT.

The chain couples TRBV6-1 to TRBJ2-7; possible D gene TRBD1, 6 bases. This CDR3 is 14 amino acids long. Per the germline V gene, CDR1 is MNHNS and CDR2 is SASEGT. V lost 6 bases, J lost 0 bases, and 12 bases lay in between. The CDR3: CASSLRDNSYEQYF. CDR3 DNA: TGTGCCAGCAGCCTCCGGGACAACTCCTACGAGCAGTACTTC.

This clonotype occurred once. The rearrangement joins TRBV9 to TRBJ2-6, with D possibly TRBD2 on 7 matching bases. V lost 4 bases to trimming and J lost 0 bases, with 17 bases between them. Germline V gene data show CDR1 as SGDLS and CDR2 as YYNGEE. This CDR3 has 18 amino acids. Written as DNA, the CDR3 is TGTGCCAGCAGCTCCCTCGGGGGGCCTGACTCTGGGGCCAACGTCCTGACTTTC. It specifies CASSSLGGPDSGANVLTF.

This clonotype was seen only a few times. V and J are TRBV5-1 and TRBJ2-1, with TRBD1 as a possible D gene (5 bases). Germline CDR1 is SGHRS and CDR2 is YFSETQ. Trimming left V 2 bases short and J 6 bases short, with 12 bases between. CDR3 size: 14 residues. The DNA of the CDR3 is TGCGCCAGCAGCTTAGTAGGGGCGAGCAATGAGCAGTTCTTC. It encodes CASSLVGASNEQFF.

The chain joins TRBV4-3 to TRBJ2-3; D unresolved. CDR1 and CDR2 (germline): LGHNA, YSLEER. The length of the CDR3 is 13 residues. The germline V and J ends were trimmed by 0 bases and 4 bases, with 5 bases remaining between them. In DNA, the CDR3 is TGCGCCAGCAGCCAAGATATGGCAGATACGCAGTATTTT. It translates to CASSQDMADTQYF.